A single TCR beta chain is shown here with its context. This clonotype appeared many times. Its specific antigen is unknown. No base-level quality is on record; no much larger clone is a single base apart. V was cut back by 4 bases and J by 6 bases, leaving a gap of 8 bases between them. The CDR3 contains 11 residues, cysteine and phenylalanine counted. Just CDR3 DNA is preserved here, 33 bases in frame from base 1. CDR1 and CDR2 were assigned from the germline V gene as SQVTM and ANQGSEA. cDNA was synthesized by template-switch 5'RACE using a primer with a 10-nucleotide random unique molecular identifier that tagged each TCR transcript. Every sequencing run covered 15-18 subjects and yielded more than 170 million TCR-beta sequences. The RNeasy kit was used for extraction of total RNA. TCR-beta VDJ regions were amplified with primers for the TCR constant region and the 5'RACE anchor, using the KAPA Real-time Library Amplification kit. A first PCR added sample indexes and Illumina adaptors, and a second PCR then raised library yield. After purification with Ampure beads, the TCR product of roughly 650 bp was size-selected on a 2% E-gel SizeSelection system. Before pooling, libraries had their quality checked on a Bioanalyzer, their concentration measured with Qubit, and their quantity determined with the Kapa Library Quantification kit. Libraries were sequenced paired-end 2 x 150 bp on an Illumina HiSeq 2500. To increase sequence diversity, roughly 24-30% phiX was spiked into each library pool. As for the authors' bioinformatics: The UMI-based MiGEC pipeline processed quality-filtered reads and removed over 80% of raw TCR sequences during error correction. IMGT germline references were used for aligning VDJ genes, and each clonotype was defined as a unique CDR3 amino acid sequence together with its V-J genes. Clonal expansion, Shannon diversity and CDR3 relatedness (CalcPairwiseDistances, ClusterSamples) were evaluated with VDJtools, and phylogenetic trees were built with CLCbio workbench. A clone was classed as expanded if it had 8 or more unique UMIs, a cutoff based on coefficient-of-variation modelling across technical triplicates. Starting from the raw public reads, TCRdb applied fastp trimming at Q25, assembled clones with MiXCR and retained in-frame beta chains. Merged by CDR3 protein, the rows form single entries marked with the most common genes and DNA. TCRdb assigned the V and J calls; the authors' analysis was not used. This sample holds 45,000 to 50,000 distinct CDR3 sequences; 4% to 5.5% were observed only once. Approximately 5.4% of the sample goes to the ten largest clones.

For the unsorted PBMC libraries, 2 million PBMCs were stored in RNAlater at -80 degrees C until RNA extraction and were used to generate the libraries. Multiple sclerosis patients were enrolled in a US clinical protocol evaluating disease progression by magnetic resonance imaging. Peripheral blood underwent Ficoll-Hypaque density gradient centrifugation to isolate PBMCs, which were then cryopreserved in liquid nitrogen. This entry is derived from a study of neurological immune-mediated disorders (dated 2019 in TCRdb). Looking at the study overall: Among the 34 multiple sclerosis patients, relapsing-remitting MS accounted for approximately 31 and secondary progressive MS accounted for 3. The study compared peripheral blood TCR-beta repertoires of HTLV-I-associated myelopathy (HAM/TSP) patients, multiple sclerosis patients and healthy controls using UMI-based sequencing. The approximately 100 TCR-beta libraries included longitudinal samples, technical triplicates and paired sorted CD4+ and CD8+ T-cell subsets alongside PBMC samples. The cohort included 60 to 70 subjects: roughly 14 with HAM/TSP, about 35 with multiple sclerosis, and around 20 healthy controls. Findings and caveats that apply to the study as a whole: Expanded clones from different subjects shared no identical CDR3 amino acid sequences, which suggests that TCR-beta repertoires were private in all groups. TCR clonal expansion was highest in HAM/TSP patients and lowest in MS patients, with MS patients falling below even healthy controls. No association of the MS cluster with clinical or MRI features was observed, and the need for larger cohorts was stated by the authors. Repertoires from 18 of 34 MS patients were grouped by phylogenetic analysis into a cluster of related CDR3 sequences, suggesting a possible repertoire-level signature.

The chain joins TRBV29-1 to TRBJ2-3; the D segment cannot be called with confidence. Sample: PBMCs. The TCR originated in a woman aged 55-69 years with multiple sclerosis. The nucleotide sequence reads TGCAGCGTTGGGGTTTGGGATACGCAGTATTTT. It encodes CSVGVWDTQYF.